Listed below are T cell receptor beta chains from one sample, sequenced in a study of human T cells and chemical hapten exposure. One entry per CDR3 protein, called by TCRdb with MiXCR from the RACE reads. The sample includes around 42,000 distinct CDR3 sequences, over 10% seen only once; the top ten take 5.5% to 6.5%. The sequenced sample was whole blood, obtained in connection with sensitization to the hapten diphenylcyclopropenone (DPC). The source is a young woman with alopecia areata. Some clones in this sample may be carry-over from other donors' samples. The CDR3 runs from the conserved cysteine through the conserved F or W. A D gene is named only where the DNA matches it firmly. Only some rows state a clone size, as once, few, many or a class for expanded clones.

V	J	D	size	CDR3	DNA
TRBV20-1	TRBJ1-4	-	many	CSARDVEKLFF	TGCAGTGCTAGAGATGTAGAAAAACTGTTTTTT
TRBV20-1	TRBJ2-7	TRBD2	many	CSASPGRAFHEQYF	TGCAGTGCCTCCCCCGGGAGGGCCTTTCACGAGCAGTACTTC
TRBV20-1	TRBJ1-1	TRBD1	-	CSARADRVNTEAFF	TGCAGTGCTAGAGCGGACAGGGTAAATACTGAAGCTTTCTTT
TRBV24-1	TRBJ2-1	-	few	CATDFGTTEFF	TGTGCCACCGATTTCGGGACAACAGAGTTCTTC
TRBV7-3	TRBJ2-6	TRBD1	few	CASSPGTAISSGANVLTF	TGTGCCAGCAGCCCAGGGACAGCGATCAGCTCTGGGGCCAACGTCCTGACTTTC
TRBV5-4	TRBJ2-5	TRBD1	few	CASSLVQGVETQYF	TGTGCCAGCAGCTTGGTTCAGGGGGTAGAGACCCAGTACTTC
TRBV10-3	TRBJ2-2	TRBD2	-	CATGTSGSHTGELFF	TGTGCCACCGGGACTAGCGGGAGTCACACCGGGGAGCTGTTTTTT
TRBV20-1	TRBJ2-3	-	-	CSAREFTDTQYF	TGCAGTGCGCGGGAATTCACAGATACGCAGTATTTT
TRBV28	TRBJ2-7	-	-	CASDSSRSSYEQYF	TGTGCCAGCGATTCGAGCAGGAGCTCCTACGAGCAGTACTTC
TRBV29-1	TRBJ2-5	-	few	CSVQKVETQYF	TGCAGCGTTCAGAAGGTGGAGACCCAGTACTTC
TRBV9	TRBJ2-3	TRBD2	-	CASSGAGGRTDTQYF	TGTGCCAGCAGCGGAGCGGGAGGGAGGACAGATACGCAGTATTTT
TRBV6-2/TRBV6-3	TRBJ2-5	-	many	CAEGGEETQYF	TGTGCCGAGGGGGGGGAGGAGACCCAGTACTTC
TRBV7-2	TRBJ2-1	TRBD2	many	CASSLRTGTSGSNEQFF	TGTGCCAGCAGCCTCAGGACCGGGACTAGCGGAAGCAATGAGCAGTTCTTC
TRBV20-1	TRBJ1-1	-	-	CSARDRAGRAFF	TGCAGTGCTAGAGACCGGGCCGGCAGGGCTTTCTTT
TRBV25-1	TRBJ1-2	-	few	CASSESDSYGYTF	TGTGCCAGCAGTGAATCGGACAGCTATGGCTACACCTTC
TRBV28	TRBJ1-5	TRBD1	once	CASSRRGDQPQHF	TGTGCCAGCAGTCGCAGGGGGGATCAGCCCCAGCATTTT
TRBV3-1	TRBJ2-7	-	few	CASSHLGGYEQYF	TGTGCCAGCAGCCACTTGGGTGGCTACGAGCAGTACTTC
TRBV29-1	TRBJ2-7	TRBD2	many	CSVASGMEQYF	TGCAGCGTTGCTAGCGGGATGGAGCAGTACTTC
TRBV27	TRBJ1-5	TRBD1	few	CASSLSRPTGGDPYSNQPQHF	TGTGCCAGCAGTTTATCGAGGCCGACAGGGGGGGATCCTTATAGCAATCAGCCCCAGCATTTT
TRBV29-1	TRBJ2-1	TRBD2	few	CSVEGLADRNEQFF	TGCAGCGTTGAAGGACTAGCGGACCGCAATGAGCAGTTCTTC
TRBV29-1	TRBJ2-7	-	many	CSVEVPTYEQYF	TGCAGCGTTGAGGTCCCAACCTACGAGCAGTACTTC
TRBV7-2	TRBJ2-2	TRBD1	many	CASSTRQGFTGELFF	TGTGCCAGCAGCACCCGACAGGGTTTCACCGGGGAGCTGTTTTTT
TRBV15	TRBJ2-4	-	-	CATSREKDRLAKNIQYF	TGTGCCACCAGCAGAGAGAAGGACAGACTAGCCAAAAACATTCAGTACTTC
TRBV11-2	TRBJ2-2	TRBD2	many	CASRPGLASGELFF	TGTGCCAGCAGACCGGGACTAGCGTCGGGGGAGCTGTTTTTT
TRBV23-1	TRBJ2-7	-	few	CASSLQQEGRIRSYEQYF	TGCGCCAGCAGTCTACAACAGGAGGGCAGGATCCGCTCCTACGAGCAGTACTTC
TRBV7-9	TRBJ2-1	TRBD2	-	CASSLGTWTSGRNTYNEQFF	TGTGCCAGCAGCTTAGGCACCTGGACTAGCGGGAGGAACACCTACAATGAGCAGTTCTTC